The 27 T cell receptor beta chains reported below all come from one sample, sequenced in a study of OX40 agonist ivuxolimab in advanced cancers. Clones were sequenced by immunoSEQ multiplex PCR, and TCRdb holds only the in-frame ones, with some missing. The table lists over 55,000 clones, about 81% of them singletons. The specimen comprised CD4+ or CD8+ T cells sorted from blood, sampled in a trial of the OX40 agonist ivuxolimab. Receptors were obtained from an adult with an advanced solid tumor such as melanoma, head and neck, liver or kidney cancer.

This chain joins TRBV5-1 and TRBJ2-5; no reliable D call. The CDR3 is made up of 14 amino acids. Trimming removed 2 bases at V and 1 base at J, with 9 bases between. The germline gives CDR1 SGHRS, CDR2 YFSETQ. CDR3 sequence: CASSFNSPQETQYF. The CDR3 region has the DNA TGCGCCAGCAGCTTCAATTCCCCCCAAGAGACCCAGTACTTC.

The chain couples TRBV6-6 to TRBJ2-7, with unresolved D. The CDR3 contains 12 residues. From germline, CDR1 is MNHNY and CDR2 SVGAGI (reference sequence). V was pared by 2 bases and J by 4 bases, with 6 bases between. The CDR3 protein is CASSYLEYEQYF. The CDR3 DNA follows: TGTGCCAGCAGTTACCTCGAGTACGAGCAGTACTTC.

The CDR3 DNA is TGCGCCAGCAGCCAAATGACAGGGGGGACGGCTAATGAAAAACTGTTTTTT. The encoded protein is CASSQMTGGTANEKLFF. The J gene is TRBJ1-4, the V gene TRBV4-1; 9 positions agree with TRBD1. The germline V gene has CDR1 MGHRA and CDR2 YSYEKL. The CDR3 totals 17 residues. Trimming took 2 bases from V and 3 from J; bases not matched to a gene: 7.

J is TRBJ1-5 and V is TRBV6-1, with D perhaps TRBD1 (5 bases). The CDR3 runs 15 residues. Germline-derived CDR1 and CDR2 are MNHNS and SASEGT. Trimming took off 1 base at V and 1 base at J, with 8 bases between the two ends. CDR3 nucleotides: TGTGCCAGCAGTGAAGTTGGGGGGAGCAATCAGCCCCAGCATTTT. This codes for CASSEVGGSNQPQHF.

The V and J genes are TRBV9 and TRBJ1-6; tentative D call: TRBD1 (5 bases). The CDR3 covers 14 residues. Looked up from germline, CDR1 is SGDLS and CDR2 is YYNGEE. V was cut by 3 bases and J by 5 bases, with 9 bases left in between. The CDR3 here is CASSGGHNNSPLHF. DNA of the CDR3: TGTGCCAGCAGCGGTGGACACAATAATTCACCCCTCCACTTT.

The CDR3 here is CAISLPGNNQPQHF. The CDR3 DNA reads TGTGCCATCAGCCTACCGGGAAACAATCAGCCCCAGCATTTT. This chain joins TRBV10-3 and TRBJ1-5; D remains ambiguous. The germline V gene has CDR1 ENHRY and CDR2 SYGVKD. Trimming left V 6 bases short and J 3 bases short, with 12 bases between. The CDR3 sequence is 14 residues long.

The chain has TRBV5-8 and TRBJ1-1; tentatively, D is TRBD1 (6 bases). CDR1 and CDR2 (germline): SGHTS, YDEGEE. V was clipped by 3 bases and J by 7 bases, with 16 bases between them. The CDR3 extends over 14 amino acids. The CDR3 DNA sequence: TGTGCCAGCAGCTGGGGGGCGGGGGCGATTGAAGCTTTCTTT. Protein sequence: CASSWGAGAIEAFF.

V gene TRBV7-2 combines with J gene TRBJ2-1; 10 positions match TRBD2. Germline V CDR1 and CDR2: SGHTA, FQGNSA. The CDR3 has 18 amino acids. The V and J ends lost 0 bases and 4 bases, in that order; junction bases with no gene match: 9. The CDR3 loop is CASSLAGTLAGKYNEQFF. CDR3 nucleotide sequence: TGTGCCAGCAGCTTAGCTGGGACACTAGCGGGGAAATACAATGAGCAGTTCTTC.

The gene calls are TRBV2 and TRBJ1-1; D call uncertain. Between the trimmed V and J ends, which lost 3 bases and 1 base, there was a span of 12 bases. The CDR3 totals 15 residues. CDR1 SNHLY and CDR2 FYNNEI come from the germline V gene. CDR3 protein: CASSDPTTGNTEAFF. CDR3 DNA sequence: TGTGCCAGCAGTGATCCGACGACTGGGAACACTGAAGCTTTCTTT.

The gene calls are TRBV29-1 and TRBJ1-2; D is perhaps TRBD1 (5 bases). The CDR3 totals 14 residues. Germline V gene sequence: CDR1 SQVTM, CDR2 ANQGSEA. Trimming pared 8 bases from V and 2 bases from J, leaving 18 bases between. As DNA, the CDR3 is TGCAGCTATGAAAGAGGGGATCCCAACTATGGCTACACCTTC. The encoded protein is CSYERGDPNYGYTF.

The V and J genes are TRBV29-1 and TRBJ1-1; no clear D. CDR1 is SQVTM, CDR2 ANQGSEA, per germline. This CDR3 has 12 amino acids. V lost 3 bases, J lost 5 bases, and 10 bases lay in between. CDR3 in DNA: TGCAGCGTTGACCAGTTTCGAACTGAAGCTTTCTTT. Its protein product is CSVDQFRTEAFF.

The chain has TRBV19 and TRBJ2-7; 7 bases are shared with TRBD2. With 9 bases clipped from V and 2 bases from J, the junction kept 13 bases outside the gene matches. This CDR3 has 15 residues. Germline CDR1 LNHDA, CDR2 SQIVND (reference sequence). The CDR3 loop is CASSILLGRAYEQYF. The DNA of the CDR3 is TGTGCCAGCTCTATCTTGCTAGGGAGGGCCTACGAGCAGTACTTC.

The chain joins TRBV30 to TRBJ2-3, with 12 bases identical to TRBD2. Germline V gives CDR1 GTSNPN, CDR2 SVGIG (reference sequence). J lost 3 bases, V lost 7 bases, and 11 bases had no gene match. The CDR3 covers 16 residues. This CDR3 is CASSSLAGGMTDTQYF. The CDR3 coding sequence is TGTGCCTCCTCCTCCCTAGCGGGAGGGATGACAGATACGCAGTATTTT.

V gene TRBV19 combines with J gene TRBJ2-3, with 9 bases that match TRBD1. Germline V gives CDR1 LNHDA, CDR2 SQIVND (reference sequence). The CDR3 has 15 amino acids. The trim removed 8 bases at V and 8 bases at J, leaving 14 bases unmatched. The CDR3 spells CASAGDRAGVGTQYF. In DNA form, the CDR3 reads TGTGCCAGTGCCGGGGACAGGGCGGGAGTCGGTACGCAGTATTTT.

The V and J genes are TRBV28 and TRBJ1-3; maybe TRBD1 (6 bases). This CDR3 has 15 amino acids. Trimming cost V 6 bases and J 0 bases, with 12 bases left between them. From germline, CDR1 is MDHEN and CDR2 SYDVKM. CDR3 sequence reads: CASSAGAASGNTIYF. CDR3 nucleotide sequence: TGTGCCAGCAGCGCGGGGGCGGCCTCTGGAAACACCATATATTTT.

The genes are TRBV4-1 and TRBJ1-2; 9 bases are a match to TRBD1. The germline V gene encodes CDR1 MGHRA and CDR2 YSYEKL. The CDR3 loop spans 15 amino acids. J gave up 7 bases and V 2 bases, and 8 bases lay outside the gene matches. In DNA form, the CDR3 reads TGCGCCAGCAGCCAACCCGTACAGGGGGCGCGTGGCTACACCTTC. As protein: CASSQPVQGARGYTF.

The CDR3 region has the DNA TGCGCCAGCAGCCCTGGTTCGGGCGGTTACTATGGCTACACCTTC. This translates into CASSPGSGGYYGYTF. The gene calls are TRBV5-1 and TRBJ1-2; D is ambiguous. This CDR3 is built from 15 residues. CDR1 and CDR2 from the germline V gene are SGHRS and YFSETQ. V lost 4 bases and J lost 3, with 16 bases in between.

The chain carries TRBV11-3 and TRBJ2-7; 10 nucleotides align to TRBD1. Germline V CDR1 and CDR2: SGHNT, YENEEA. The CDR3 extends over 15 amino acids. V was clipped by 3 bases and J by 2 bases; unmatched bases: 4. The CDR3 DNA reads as TGTGCCAGCAGCTTCAAAGGGACAGGGGCCTACGAGCAGTACTTC. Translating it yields CASSFKGTGAYEQYF. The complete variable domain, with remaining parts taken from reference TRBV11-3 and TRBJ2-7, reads EAGVVQSPRYKIIEKKQPVAFWCNPISGHNTLYWYLQNLGQGPELLIRYENEEAVDDSQLPKDRFSAERLKGVDSTLKIQPAELGDSAVYLCASSFKGTGAYEQYFGPGTRLTVT.

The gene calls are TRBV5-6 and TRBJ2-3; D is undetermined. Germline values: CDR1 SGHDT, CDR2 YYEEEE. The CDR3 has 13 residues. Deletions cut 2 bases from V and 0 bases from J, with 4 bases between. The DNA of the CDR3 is TGTGCCAGCAGCTTAACGAGCACAGATACGCAGTATTTT. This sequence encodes CASSLTSTDTQYF. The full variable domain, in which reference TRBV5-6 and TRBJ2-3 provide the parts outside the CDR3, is DAGVTQSPTHLIKTRGQQVTLRCSPKSGHDTVSWYQQALGQGPQFIFQYYEEEERQRGNFPDRFSGHQFPNYSSELNVNALLLGDSALYLCASSLTSTDTQYFGPGTRLTVL.

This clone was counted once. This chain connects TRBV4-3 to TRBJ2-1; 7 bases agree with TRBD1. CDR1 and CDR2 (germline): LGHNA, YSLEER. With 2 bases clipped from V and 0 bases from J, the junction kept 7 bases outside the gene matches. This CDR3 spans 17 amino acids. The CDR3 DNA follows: TGCGCCAGCAGCCAATATAACCGGGACAGCTCCTACAATGAGCAGTTCTTC. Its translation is CASSQYNRDSSYNEQFF.

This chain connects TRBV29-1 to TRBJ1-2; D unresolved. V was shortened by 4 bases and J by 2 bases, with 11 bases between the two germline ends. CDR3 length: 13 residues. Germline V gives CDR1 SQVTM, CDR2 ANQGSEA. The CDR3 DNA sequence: TGCAGCGTTGGAGAAAACGGGAACTATGGCTACACCTTC. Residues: CSVGENGNYGYTF.

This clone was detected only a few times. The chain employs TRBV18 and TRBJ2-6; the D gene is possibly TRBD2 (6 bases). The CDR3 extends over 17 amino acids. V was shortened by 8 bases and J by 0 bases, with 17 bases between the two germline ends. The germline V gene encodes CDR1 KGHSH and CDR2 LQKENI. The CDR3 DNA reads TGTGCCAGCGCGGCCGGGACTGACAGCTCTGGGGCCAACGTCCTGACTTTC. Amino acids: CASAAGTDSSGANVLTF.

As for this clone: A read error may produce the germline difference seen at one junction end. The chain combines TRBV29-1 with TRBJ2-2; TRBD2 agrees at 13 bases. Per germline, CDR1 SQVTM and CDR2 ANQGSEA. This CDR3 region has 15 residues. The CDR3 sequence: CSGIGTSGKPGELLF. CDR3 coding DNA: TGCAGCGGGATCGGGACTAGCGGGAAGCCCGGGGAGCTGCTTTTT.

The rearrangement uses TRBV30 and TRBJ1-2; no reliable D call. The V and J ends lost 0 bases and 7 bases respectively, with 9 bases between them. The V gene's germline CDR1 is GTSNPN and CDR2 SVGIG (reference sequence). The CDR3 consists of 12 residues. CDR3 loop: CAWSVFFPGYTF. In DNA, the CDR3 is TGTGCCTGGAGTGTATTCTTCCCTGGCTACACCTTC. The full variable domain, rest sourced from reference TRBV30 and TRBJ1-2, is SQTIHQWPATLVQPVGSPLSLECTVEGTSNPNLYWYRQAAGRGLQLLFYSVGIGQISSEVPQNLSASRPQDRQFILSSKKLLLSDSGFYLCAWSVFFPGYTFGSGTRLTVV.

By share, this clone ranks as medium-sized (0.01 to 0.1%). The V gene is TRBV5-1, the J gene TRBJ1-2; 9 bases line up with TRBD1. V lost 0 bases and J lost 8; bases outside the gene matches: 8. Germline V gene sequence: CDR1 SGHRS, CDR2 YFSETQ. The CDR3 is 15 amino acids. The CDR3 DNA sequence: TGCGCCAGCAGCTTGGCCGGGACAGGGCTGAGCGGCTACACCTTC. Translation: CASSLAGTGLSGYTF.

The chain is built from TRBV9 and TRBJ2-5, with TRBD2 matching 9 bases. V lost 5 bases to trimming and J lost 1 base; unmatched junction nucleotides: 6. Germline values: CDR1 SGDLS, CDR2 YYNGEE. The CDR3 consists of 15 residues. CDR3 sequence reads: CASSRERGVQETQYF. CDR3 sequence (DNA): TGTGCCAGCAGTCGTGAGCGGGGGGTCCAAGAGACCCAGTACTTC.

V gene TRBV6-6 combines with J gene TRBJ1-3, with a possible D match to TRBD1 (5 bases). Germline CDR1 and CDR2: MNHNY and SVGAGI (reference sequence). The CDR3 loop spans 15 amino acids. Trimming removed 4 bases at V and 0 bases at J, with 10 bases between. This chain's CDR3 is CASSSGALSGNTIYF. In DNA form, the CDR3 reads TGTGCCAGCAGTTCCGGGGCTCTCTCTGGAAACACCATATATTTT.